The 18 T cell receptor beta chains below all came from one sample that was sequenced in a study of T cell repertoires in cytomegalovirus infection (dated by TCRdb to about 2019). Data came from an Illumina HiSeq 1500. Through fastp at Q25 and MiXCR, TCRdb rebuilt clones from the public reads, retaining in-frame beta chains. A single entry per CDR3 protein holds the most common genes and DNA from its merged rows. The sample data list more than 650,000 distinct CDR3 sequences, and 35% to 40% of these were observed just once. Together, the top ten hold 2.8% of the sample. Source material: PBMCs. The receptor source for this set is a human donor in good health (CMV status not recorded). Some clones in this sample may be carry-over from other donors' samples.

In this sample, this clonotype turned up a few times. The genes are TRBV11-2 and TRBJ2-7; D is ambiguous. Trimming cost V 0 bases and J 2 bases, with 17 bases left between them. The CDR3 spans 17 residues. Germline assignment: CDR1 SGHAT and CDR2 FQNNGV. For the CDR3, the DNA is TGTGCCAGCAGCTTAGAGTTAGGCGGCGAGCTAACCTACGAGCAGTACTTC. The encoded protein is CASSLELGGELTYEQYF.

This clonotype was observed at least ten times. This sequence joins TRBV7-9 and TRBJ2-7, with D perhaps given as TRBD1 or TRBD2 (5 bases each). The V gene lost 4 bases and the J gene lost 3 bases, with 13 bases spanning the gap. The length of the CDR3 is 14 residues. The V gene's germline CDR1 is SEHNR and CDR2 FQNEAQ (reference sequence). CDR3 amino acids: CASSSLRGIYEQYF. The DNA of the CDR3 is TGTGCCAGCAGCTCCCTGAGGGGAATCTACGAGCAGTACTTC. Drawing the rest from reference TRBV7-9 and TRBJ2-7, the complete variable domain is DTGVSQNPRHKITKRGQNVTFRCDPISEHNRLYWYRQTLGQGPEFLTYFQNEAQLEKSRLLSDRFSAERPKGSFSTLEIQRTEQGDSAMYLCASSSLRGIYEQYFGPGTRLTVT.

V and J are TRBV28 and TRBJ2-2, with 12 bases identical to TRBD1. With V trimmed by 7 bases and J by 5 bases, 5 bases remained unmatched. Per the germline V gene, CDR1 is MDHEN and CDR2 is SYDVKM. CDR3 length equals 15 residues. The CDR3 here is CASIGTGGWTGELFF. The CDR3, as DNA: TGTGCCAGCATTGGGACAGGGGGCTGGACCGGGGAGCTGTTTTTT.

A single count supports this clonotype. The rearrangement uses TRBV4-1 and TRBJ2-5; 13 bases fit TRBD2. Losses at the gene ends were 2 bases for V and 5 bases for J; bases not matched to a gene: 8. Germline values: CDR1 MGHRA, CDR2 YSYEKL. The CDR3 has 17 residues. The CDR3 loop reads CASSQPRLAGGLETQYF. The DNA for the CDR3 is TGCGCCAGCAGCCAACCAAGACTAGCGGGAGGTTTGGAGACCCAGTACTTC.

This clonotype was seen at least ten times. The chain recombines TRBV7-2 with TRBJ1-5; no clear D. Germline values: CDR1 SGHTA, CDR2 FQGNSA. Trimming pared 1 base from V and 4 bases from J, leaving 11 bases between. CDR3 length: 15 amino acids. The CDR3 DNA reads TGTGCCAGCAGCTTAGTGGCAGGCTCTAATCAGCCCCAGCATTTT. This gives the protein CASSLVAGSNQPQHF. The entire variable domain, with the rest obtained from reference TRBV7-2 and TRBJ1-5, is as follows: GAGVSQSPSNKVTEKGKDVELRCDPISGHTALYWYRQSLGQGLEFLIYFQGNSAPDKSGLPSDRFSAERTGGSVSTLTIQRTQQEDSAVYLCASSLVAGSNQPQHFGDGTRLSIL.

This clonotype was recorded at least ten times. The chain links TRBV7-2 to TRBJ1-4, with a weak D call TRBD1 (5 bases). Germline CDR1 and CDR2: SGHTA and FQGNSA. Between the trimmed V and J ends, which lost 3 bases and 6 bases, there was a span of 11 bases. CDR3 size: 14 residues. CDR3 sequence: CASSFTRGDEKLFF. The CDR3 nucleotides read TGTGCCAGCAGCTTCACTAGGGGAGATGAAAAACTGTTTTTT.

The rearrangement uses TRBV19 and TRBJ1-4; D is ambiguous. CDR1 and CDR2 (germline): LNHDA, SQIVND (reference sequence). The CDR3 covers 14 residues. The V and J ends lost 6 bases and 4 bases respectively, with 12 bases between them. The CDR3 protein is CASRPDEFNEKLFF. DNA for the CDR3: TGTGCCAGTAGACCAGACGAGTTTAATGAAAAACTGTTTTTT. The full variable domain, rest sourced from reference TRBV19 and TRBJ1-4, is DGGITQSPKYLFRKEGQNVTLSCEQNLNHDAMYWYRQDPGQGLRLIYYSQIVNDFQKGDIAEGYSVSREKKESFPLTVTSAQKNPTAFYLCASRPDEFNEKLFFGSGTQLSVL.

The chain recombines TRBV20-1 with TRBJ2-5; D call uncertain. This CDR3 contains 12 residues. Germline V gives CDR1 DFQATT, CDR2 SNEGSKA (reference sequence). Trimming stripped 5 bases from V and 3 bases from J, with 10 bases between. In DNA, the CDR3 is TGCAGTGCTCTGGACGGTGAAGAGACCCAGTACTTC. Its protein product is CSALDGEETQYF.

This clonotype was counted between two and nine times. The V call is TRBV7-2, the J call TRBJ1-1; weak D call: TRBD1 (5 bases). Per germline, CDR1 SGHTA and CDR2 FQGNSA. The CDR3 has 15 residues. V was pared by 2 bases and J by 2 bases, with 12 bases between. The CDR3 bases are TGTGCCAGCAGCTTATGGGGCGGTCCTAACACTGAAGCTTTCTTT. Translation gives CASSLWGGPNTEAFF.

The genes are TRBV7-9 and TRBJ2-5; D is perhaps TRBD2 (5 bases). Germline V lookup: CDR1 SEHNR, CDR2 FQNEAQ (reference sequence). Trimming left V 8 bases short and J 8 bases short, with 18 bases between. This CDR3 contains 13 residues. CDR3: CASQLAYMDTQYF. The CDR3 DNA sequence: TGTGCCAGCCAGCTAGCTTACATGGATACCCAGTACTTC.

This clonotype was counted a few times. The chain joins TRBV11-2 to TRBJ2-7; D unresolved. Trimming took 3 bases from V and 5 from J, leaving 11 bases between them. Germline CDR1 is SGHAT and CDR2 is FQNNGV. This CDR3 contains 13 residues. The DNA for the CDR3 is TGTGCCAGCAGCTTTCGAGGAGCGCACGAGCAGTACTTC. It encodes CASSFRGAHEQYF.

The V call is TRBV6-5, the J call TRBJ2-1; 12 nucleotides line up with TRBD2. The CDR3 covers 15 residues. The V segment lost 7 bases and the J segment 6 bases; nucleotides outside the gene matches: 7. CDR1 is MNHEY, CDR2 SVGAGI, per germline. Here the CDR3 reads CASTQLAGGLNEQFF. CDR3 nucleotides: TGTGCCAGCACCCAACTAGCGGGAGGTCTCAATGAGCAGTTCTTC.

This clonotype was detected many times. The chain joins TRBV7-3 to TRBJ1-2, with D maybe TRBD1 (5 bases). Germline V gene sequence: CDR1 SGHTA, CDR2 FQGTGA. Trimming left V 0 bases short and J 9 bases short, with 8 bases between. The CDR3 has 12 amino acids. CDR3 sequence reads: CASSLTGDSYTF. The CDR3 DNA sequence: TGTGCCAGCAGCTTAACAGGGGATAGCTACACCTTC.

Only a few counts were recorded for this clonotype. The rearrangement joins TRBV7-6 to TRBJ1-5; D gene unclear. Trimming took off 1 base at V and 0 bases at J, with 10 bases between the two ends. Germline V lookup: CDR1 SGHVS, CDR2 FNYEAQ. The CDR3 has 16 residues. CDR3 DNA sequence: TGTGCCAGCAGCTTAGGTAGTAGGGATAGCAATCAGCCCCAGCATTTT. It specifies CASSLGSRDSNQPQHF.

In this sample, this clonotype turned up a few times. This chain joins TRBV27 and TRBJ1-5; TRBD1 might be the D (5 bases). The CDR3 covers 13 residues. The V end was cut by 4 bases, the J end by 5 bases, with 9 bases between. CDR1 is MNHEY, CDR2 SMNVEV, per germline (reference sequence). CDR3 region: CASSWDGYQPQHF. Written as DNA, the CDR3 is TGTGCCAGCAGTTGGGACGGCTATCAGCCCCAGCATTTT.

As to this clonotype: The CDR3 carries no conserved terminal phenylalanine or tryptophan, so it likely arises from a read error. The rearrangement links TRBV4-2 to TRBJ2-2; 11 positions agree with TRBD2. The CDR3 is made up of 15 amino acids. J gave up 4 bases and V 4 bases, and 2 bases lay outside the gene matches. Germline V gene data show CDR1 as LGHNA and CDR2 as YNFKEQ. The chain's CDR3 is CASSPLAGGTGELFL. CDR3 in DNA: TGTGCCAGCAGCCCCCTAGCGGGGGGCACCGGGGAGCTGTTTTTG.

Many counts were recorded for this clonotype. The V gene is TRBV7-3, the J gene TRBJ2-3, with D possibly being TRBD1 (5 bases). Per germline, CDR1 SGHTA and CDR2 FQGTGA. Deletions cut 2 bases from V and 7 bases from J, with 7 bases between. CDR3 size: 12 residues. CDR3 residues: CASSLDRNTQYF. CDR3 nucleotides: TGTGCCAGCAGCTTAGACAGAAATACGCAGTATTTT.

This clonotype was counted many times. This chain connects TRBV12-3 or TRBV12-4 to TRBJ1-5, with D possibly TRBD1 on 5 matching bases. The CDR3 covers 15 residues. V was pared by 2 bases and J by 1 base, with 9 bases between. This CDR3 reads CASSLFRDSNQPQHF. The CDR3 nucleotides read TGTGCCAGCAGTTTATTCAGGGACAGCAATCAGCCCCAGCATTTT.